This TCR beta chain was recorded in a study of shared clonotypes between healthy human individuals. Whole-study results and caveats: Compared with clonotypes that all four donors shared, non-shared clonotypes had lower generation probabilities. Naive subsets tended to show greater estimated richness than memory subsets.

CDR3 size: 14 residues. V shed 5 bases, J shed 7 bases, and the junction held 8 bases outside the gene matches. Germline CDR1 MNHNS, CDR2 SASEGT. Execution of the assay was at deep level. Genomic DNA from each subset was divided evenly over several immunoSEQ plates. Here immunoSEQ multiplex PCR was the method, and the copy in TCRdb shows in-frame clones only, minus some. This table has 800,000 to 1,200,000 clones, 78% appearing once. Note on this clone: The antigen is unknown.

This TCR came from a young man in good health. Some clones in this sample may be carry-over from other donors' samples. Specimen: memory CD4+ T cells from PBMCs. Subset here: CD45RA-negative fraction. The chain combines TRBV6-1 with TRBJ1-5; 7 bases fit TRBD1. The CDR3 loop reads CASSLRQGGQPQHF. The CDR3 DNA follows: TGTGCCAGCAGTTTACGACAGGGTGGCCAGCCCCAGCATTTT.